These 3 T cell receptor beta chains were all obtained from the same sample, sequenced in a study of cytotoxic CD8 clonotypes in ibrutinib-treated CLL. The protocol was immunoSEQ multiplex PCR, while the TCRdb copy is restricted to in-frame clones and leaves out a portion. The table includes approximately 50,000 clones, roughly 58% detected once. The starting material was PBMCs, obtained at disease progression, from a patient treated with ibrutinib. These receptors were collected from a human donor with chronic lymphocytic leukemia.

The J gene is TRBJ1-3, the V gene TRBV25-1; D uncertain. The V end lost 3 bases, the J end lost 4 bases, and 10 bases lay between the germline ends. CDR3 length equals 14 residues. Germline-derived CDR1 and CDR2 are MGHDK and SYGVNS. CDR3 in amino acids: CASSDPGSGNTIYF. In nucleotides, the CDR3 is TGTGCCAGCAGTGACCCAGGCTCAGGAAACACCATATATTTT.

This clone was observed once. The rearrangement links TRBV18 to TRBJ1-2; D uncertain. V was clipped by 3 bases and J by 2 bases, with 7 bases between them. CDR1 is KGHSH and CDR2 is LQKENI in the germline V gene. The CDR3 covers 13 residues. The CDR3 sequence is CASSPDINYGYTF. The CDR3 DNA follows: TGTGCCAGCTCACCGGATATCAACTATGGCTACACCTTC.

This clone was detected only a few times. This chain connects TRBV5-1 to TRBJ2-3, with D uncertain. Trimming shortened V by 0 bases and J by 4 bases, and 0 bases separated the two germline ends. There are 11 residues in the CDR3. The V gene's germline CDR1 is SGHRS and CDR2 YFSETQ. Written as DNA, the CDR3 is TGCGCCAGCAGCTTGGCAGATACGCAGTATTTT. Translating gives CASSLADTQYF.